This T cell receptor (beta chain) is drawn from a study of blood T cell repertoires in COVID-19. The overall study: T cells, B-cell-depleted T cells, or PBMCs provided the cDNA or gDNA that served as material.

Generated by immunoSEQ multiplex PCR, the TCRdb table keeps only in-frame clones and is missing some. The data show about 190,000 clones, with around 84% seen just once and less than 20% held by the top ten. This clone has only a few counts. Sequenced material: peripheral blood. This receptor was identified in a human donor in a cohort sampled during active COVID-19.

The CDR3 loop reads CAWSADFRENTEAFF. The CDR3 DNA reads TGTGCCTGGAGTGCTGATTTCAGGGAGAACACTGAAGCTTTCTTT. The J gene is TRBJ1-1, the V gene TRBV30, with D perhaps TRBD1 (5 bases). This CDR3 spans 15 amino acids. Germline assignment: CDR1 GTSNPN and CDR2 SVGIG (reference sequence). V was trimmed by 1 base and J by 1 base, leaving 13 bases between them.